The 10 T cell receptor beta chains listed next were all sequenced from one sample in a study of blood T cell repertoires in COVID-19 (dated by TCRdb to the early 2020s). Receptors were amplified or captured by the immunoSEQ multiplex PCR assay. TCRdb obtained this table from immuneACCESS and retained in-frame rearrangements with V and J assigned. These tables miss some clones; where compared with another copy, unresolved V genes account for less than half of the shortfall, and the remainder is unexplained. The sample contains some 150,000 clones, 85% to 90% of them found a single time. About 1.6% of the sample comes from the top ten. Sequenced: peripheral blood. These receptors all come from an older woman with acute or convalescent COVID-19.

This clone showed up just a few times. The CDR3, as DNA: TGTGCCAGCAGTTTTGGGGCGATCTATGGCTACACCTTC. It translates to CASSFGAIYGYTF. This chain links TRBV12-3 or TRBV12-4 with TRBJ1-2; D is perhaps TRBD1 (5 bases). Trimming stripped 3 bases from V and 4 bases from J, with 9 bases between. CDR3 length: 13 residues.

This chain joins TRBV2 and TRBJ1-5; D gene unclear. The V end was cut by 5 bases, the J end by 0 bases, with 8 bases between. The germline CDR1 and CDR2 sequences are SNHLY and FYNNEI. The length of the CDR3 is 14 residues. For the CDR3, the DNA is TGTGCCAGCAGTAAGCTATTTAGCAATCAGCCCCAGCATTTT. Encoded protein: CASSKLFSNQPQHF. Complete variable domain (other parts from reference TRBV2 and TRBJ1-5): EPEVTQTPSHQVTQMGQEVILRCVPISNHLYFYWYRQILGQKVEFLVSFYNNEISEKSEIFDDQFSVERPDGSNFTLKIRSTKLEDSAMYFCASSKLFSNQPQHFGDGTRLSIL.

There are a few counts of this clone. J is TRBJ1-6 and V is TRBV28; D perhaps matches TRBD1 (5 bases). CDR3 length equals 15 residues. Looked up from germline, CDR1 is MDHEN and CDR2 is SYDVKM. Trimming left V 2 bases short and J 8 bases short, with 13 bases between. CDR3 DNA sequence: TGTGCCAGCAGTTTACCGCGGGGCACGGATTCACCCCTCCACTTT. As protein: CASSLPRGTDSPLHF.

This chain uses TRBV10-3 with TRBJ2-2, with 7 bases identical to TRBD1. The V and J ends lost 8 bases and 0 bases, in that order; junction bases with no gene match: 15. This CDR3 region has 18 residues. Germline-derived CDR1 and CDR2 are ENHRY and SYGVKD. For the CDR3, the DNA is TGTGCCATCCCTCACCAGACAGGGCGCGCCTCGAACACCGGGGAGCTGTTTTTT. This translates into CAIPHQTGRASNTGELFF.

V is TRBV6-2 or TRBV6-3 and J is TRBJ2-7; 9 nucleotides line up with TRBD1. The ends lost 4 bases at V and 6 bases at J; junction bases unmatched: 10. Germline CDR1 and CDR2: MNHEY and SVGEGT. The CDR3 is made up of 15 amino acids. CDR3 nucleotide sequence: TGTGCCAGCAGTTCTCCTGGGACAGGGAGTTTCGAGCAGTACTTC. Encoded protein: CASSSPGTGSFEQYF.

The count of this clone is one. The chain recombines TRBV18 with TRBJ1-2; TRBD1 matches 9 bases. V lost 3 bases and J lost 8; bases outside the gene matches: 1. CDR1 and CDR2 from the germline V gene are KGHSH and LQKENI. The CDR3 loop spans 12 amino acids. The CDR3 here is CASSPGQGGYTF. CDR3 DNA sequence: TGTGCCAGCTCACCGGGACAGGGCGGCTACACCTTC.

The chain is built from TRBV10-3 and TRBJ1-1; a weak D match, TRBD1 (6 bases). This CDR3 has 15 amino acids. V was clipped by 5 bases and J by 1 base, with 14 bases between them. Germline V CDR1 and CDR2: ENHRY, SYGVKD. In DNA, the CDR3 is TGTGCCATCAGTCTTTCGATCAGGGGGAACACTGAAGCTTTCTTT. Amino acid sequence: CAISLSIRGNTEAFF.

The chain links TRBV5-6 to TRBJ1-1, with 8 nucleotides matching TRBD1. V shed 1 base, J shed 2 bases, and the junction held 13 bases outside the gene matches. The CDR3 is 18 residues long. Germline CDR1 reads SGHDT; CDR2 reads YYEEEE. Here the CDR3 DNA reads TGTGCCAGCAGCTTGCCGATGTTTGGTGCAGGGGGCAACACTGAAGCTTTCTTT. Residues: CASSLPMFGAGGNTEAFF.

This chain joins TRBV19 and TRBJ2-3, with 12 bases identical to TRBD2. The CDR3 consists of 19 residues. Germline CDR1 LNHDA, CDR2 SQIVND (reference sequence). The V segment lost 6 bases and the J segment 4 bases; nucleotides outside the gene matches: 17. The CDR3 DNA reads TGTGCCAGTAGCCGGGACCCTAGCGGGGGGGCTGGAGGATCAGATACGCAGTATTTT. Protein: CASSRDPSGGAGGSDTQYF.

The chain employs TRBV18 and TRBJ1-3; D call uncertain. V was shortened by 0 bases and J by 0 bases, with 9 bases between the two germline ends. From germline, CDR1 is KGHSH and CDR2 LQKENI. The CDR3 totals 16 residues. The CDR3 nucleotides read TGTGCCAGCTCACCACCGGCGGCTAGCTCTGGAAACACCATATATTTT. Its translation: CASSPPAASSGNTIYF.